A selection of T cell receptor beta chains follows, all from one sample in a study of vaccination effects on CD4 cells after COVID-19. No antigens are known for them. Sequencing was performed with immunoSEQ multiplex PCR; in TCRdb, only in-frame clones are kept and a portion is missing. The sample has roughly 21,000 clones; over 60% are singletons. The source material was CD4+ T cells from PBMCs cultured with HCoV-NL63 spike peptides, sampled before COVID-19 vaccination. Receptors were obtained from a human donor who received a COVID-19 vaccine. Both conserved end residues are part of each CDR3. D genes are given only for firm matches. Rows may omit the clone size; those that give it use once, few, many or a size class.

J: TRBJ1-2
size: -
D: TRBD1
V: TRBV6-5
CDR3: CASSLGTADVGYTF
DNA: TGTGCCAGCAGCCTAGGGACAGCGGACGTCGGCTACACCTTC

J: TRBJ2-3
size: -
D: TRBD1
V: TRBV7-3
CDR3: CASSFDPGQGQYF
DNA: TGTGCCAGCAGCTTCGATCCGGGACAGGGCCAGTATTTT

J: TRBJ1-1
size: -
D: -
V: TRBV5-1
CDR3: CASSLGQATEAFF
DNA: TGCGCCAGCAGCTTGGGACAGGCAACTGAAGCTTTCTTT

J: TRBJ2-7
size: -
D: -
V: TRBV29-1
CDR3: CSVRGQFHYEQYF
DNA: TGCAGCGTCCGCGGACAGTTTCATTACGAGCAGTACTTC

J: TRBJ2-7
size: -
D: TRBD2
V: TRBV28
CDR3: CASNLAGVGDSYEQYF
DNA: TGTGCCAGCAATCTAGCGGGAGTTGGGGACTCCTACGAGCAGTACTTC

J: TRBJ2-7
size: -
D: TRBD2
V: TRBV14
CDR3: CASSLLAGGLYEQYF
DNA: TGTGCCAGCAGCCTACTAGCGGGGGGCCTCTACGAGCAGTACTTC

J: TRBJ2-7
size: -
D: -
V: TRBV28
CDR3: CASSSLIRSYEQYF
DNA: TGTGCCAGCAGCTCCCTCATTAGGTCCTACGAGCAGTACTTC

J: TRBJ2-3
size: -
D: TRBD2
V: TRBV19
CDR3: CASSKGLAVFTDTQYF
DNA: TGTGCCAGTAGTAAGGGACTAGCGGTCTTCACAGATACGCAGTATTTT

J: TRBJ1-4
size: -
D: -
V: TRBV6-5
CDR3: CASASYREHEKLFF
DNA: TGTGCCAGCGCATCCTACAGGGAGCATGAAAAACTGTTTTTT

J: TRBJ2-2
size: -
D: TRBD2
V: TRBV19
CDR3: CASSIGLAVNTGELFF
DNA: TGTGCCAGTAGTATTGGTCTAGCGGTGAACACCGGGGAGCTGTTTTTT

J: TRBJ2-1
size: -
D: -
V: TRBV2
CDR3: CASSTEQSNEQFF
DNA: TGTGCCAGCAGTACGGAACAGTCAAATGAGCAGTTCTTC

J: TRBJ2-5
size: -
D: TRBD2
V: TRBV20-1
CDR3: CSASRLAGGVQETQYF
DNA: TGCAGTGCTAGTCGGCTAGCGGGGGGGGTCCAAGAGACCCAGTACTTC

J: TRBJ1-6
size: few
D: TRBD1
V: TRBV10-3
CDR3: CAISALTGDRAPLHF
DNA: TGTGCCATCAGTGCTTTGACAGGGGATAGGGCACCCCTCCACTTT

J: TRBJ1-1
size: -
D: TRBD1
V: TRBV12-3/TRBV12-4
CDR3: CASRQGEGTEAFF
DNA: TGTGCCAGCAGACAGGGGGAGGGCACTGAAGCTTTCTTT

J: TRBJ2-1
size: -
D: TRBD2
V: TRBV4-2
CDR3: CASGEGLAGGGSYNEQFF
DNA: TGTGCCAGCGGAGAAGGACTAGCGGGAGGAGGTTCGTACAATGAGCAGTTCTTC

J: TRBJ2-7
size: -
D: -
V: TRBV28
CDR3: CASSSGPLLGEQYF
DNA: TGTGCCAGCAGTTCGGGACCGCTCCTAGGCGAGCAGTACTTC

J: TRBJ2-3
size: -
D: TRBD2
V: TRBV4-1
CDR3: CASSQLAGGSTPQYF
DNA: TGCGCCAGCAGCCAACTAGCGGGAGGGAGTACGCCCCAGTATTTT

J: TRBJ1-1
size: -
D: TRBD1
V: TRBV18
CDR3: CASSTRQGRTEAFF
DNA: TGTGCCAGCTCAACCAGACAGGGACGGACTGAAGCTTTCTTT

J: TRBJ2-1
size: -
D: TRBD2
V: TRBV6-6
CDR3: CASSDRTSGYNEQFF
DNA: TGTGCCAGCAGTGACAGGACTAGCGGCTACAATGAGCAGTTCTTC

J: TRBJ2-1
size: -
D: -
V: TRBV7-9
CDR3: CASSFLQDYNEQFF
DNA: TGTGCCAGCAGCTTTTTACAAGACTACAATGAGCAGTTCTTC

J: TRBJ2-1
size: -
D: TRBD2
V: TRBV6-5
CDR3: CASSLTSGRANEQFF
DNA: TGTGCCAGCAGTTTGACTAGCGGGAGGGCTAATGAGCAGTTCTTC

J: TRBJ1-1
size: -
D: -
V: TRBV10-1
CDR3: CASNDWSTGTDTNTEAFF
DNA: TGCGCCAGCAACGACTGGAGTACCGGGACCGATACGAACACTGAAGCTTTCTTT

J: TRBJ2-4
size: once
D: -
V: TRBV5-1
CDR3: CASSLGDRGDIQYF
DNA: TGCGCCAGCAGCTTGGGAGACAGAGGGGACATTCAGTACTTC

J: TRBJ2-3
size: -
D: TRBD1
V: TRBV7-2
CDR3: CASSLVAGGIDTQYF
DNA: TGTGCCAGCAGCTTAGTTGCAGGGGGCATAGATACGCAGTATTTT

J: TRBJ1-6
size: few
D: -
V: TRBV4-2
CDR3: CASSHGTGNSPLHF
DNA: TGTGCCAGCAGCCACGGGACTGGAAATTCACCCCTCCACTTT

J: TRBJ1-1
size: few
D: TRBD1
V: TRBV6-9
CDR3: CASSSPTGPGKTEAFF
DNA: TGTGCCAGCAGTTCCCCGACAGGGCCTGGGAAGACTGAAGCTTTCTTT

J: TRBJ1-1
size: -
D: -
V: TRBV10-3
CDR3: CAIRGTSGKTEAFF
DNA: TGTGCCATCAGGGGGACATCGGGAAAGACTGAAGCTTTCTTT

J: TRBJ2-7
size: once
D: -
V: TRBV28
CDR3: CASSLGQGLKNEQYF
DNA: TGTGCCAGCAGCCTTGGTCAGGGGTTAAAAAACGAGCAGTACTTC

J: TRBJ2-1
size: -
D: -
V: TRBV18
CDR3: CASSPGVAANNEQFF
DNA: TGTGCCAGCTCACCGGGGGTAGCGGCGAACAATGAGCAGTTCTTC

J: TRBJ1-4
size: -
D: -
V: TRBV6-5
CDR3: CASRRARGEKLFF
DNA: TGTGCCAGCAGAAGGGCCCGCGGGGAAAAACTGTTTTTT

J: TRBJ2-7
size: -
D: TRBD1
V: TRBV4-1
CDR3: CASSQGFFAQGEPEQYF
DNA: TGCGCCAGCAGCCAAGGCTTTTTCGCACAGGGGGAGCCCGAGCAGTACTTC

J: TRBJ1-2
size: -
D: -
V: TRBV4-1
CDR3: CASSQDWGQGYGYTF
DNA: TGCGCCAGCAGCCAAGATTGGGGCCAGGGTTATGGCTACACCTTC

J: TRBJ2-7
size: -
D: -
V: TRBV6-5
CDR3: CASDPASGAHEQYF
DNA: TGTGCCAGCGACCCGGCTAGTGGGGCCCACGAGCAGTACTTC

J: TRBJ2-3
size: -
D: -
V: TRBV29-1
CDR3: CSVGPSPDTQYF
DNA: TGCAGCGTTGGGCCTTCCCCAGATACGCAGTATTTT

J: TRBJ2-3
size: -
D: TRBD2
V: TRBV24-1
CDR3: CATSDQPAGADTQYF
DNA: TGTGCCACCAGTGACCAGCCAGCGGGGGCAGATACGCAGTATTTT

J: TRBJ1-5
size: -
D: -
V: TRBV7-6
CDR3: CASSLGSQNQPQHF
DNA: TGTGCCAGCAGTTTGGGCAGTCAGAATCAGCCCCAGCATTTT

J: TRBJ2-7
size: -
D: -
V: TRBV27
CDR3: CARTLTGSSYEQYF
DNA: TGTGCCAGGACACTCACGGGGTCCTCCTACGAGCAGTACTTC

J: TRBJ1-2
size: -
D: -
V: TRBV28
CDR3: CASISEANYGYTF
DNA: TGTGCCAGCATCAGCGAAGCTAACTATGGCTACACCTTC

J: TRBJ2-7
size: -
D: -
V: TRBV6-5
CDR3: CASRNRAYEQYF
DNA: TGTGCCAGCAGGAACAGAGCCTACGAGCAGTACTTC

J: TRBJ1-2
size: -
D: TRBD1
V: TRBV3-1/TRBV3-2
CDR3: CASSRDRGQWGYTF
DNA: TGTGCCAGCAGCCGAGACAGGGGGCAGTGGGGCTACACCTTC

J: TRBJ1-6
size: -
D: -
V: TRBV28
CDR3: CASSLYPGARNSPLHF
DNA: TGTGCCAGCAGTTTATATCCGGGAGCAAGGAATTCACCCCTCCACTTT

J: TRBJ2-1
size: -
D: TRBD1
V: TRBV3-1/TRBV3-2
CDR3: CASSQGWDRGYNEQFF
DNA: TGTGCCAGCAGCCAGGGTTGGGACAGGGGCTACAATGAGCAGTTCTTC

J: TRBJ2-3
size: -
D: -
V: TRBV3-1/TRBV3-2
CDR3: CASSQRVTGTSTDTQYF
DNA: TGTGCCAGCAGCCAACGGGTCACGGGTACTAGCACAGATACGCAGTATTTT

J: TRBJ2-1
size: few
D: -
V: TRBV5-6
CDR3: CASSLSLGSGVEQFF
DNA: TGTGCCAGCAGCCTCAGTCTGGGGAGTGGCGTTGAGCAGTTCTTC

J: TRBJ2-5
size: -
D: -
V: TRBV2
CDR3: CASTEEGGRETQYF
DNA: TGTGCCAGCACCGAAGAGGGGGGCCGCGAGACCCAGTACTTC

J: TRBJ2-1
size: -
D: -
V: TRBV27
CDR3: CASSFRTLYNEQFF
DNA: TGTGCCAGCAGTTTCAGAACCCTCTACAATGAGCAGTTCTTC

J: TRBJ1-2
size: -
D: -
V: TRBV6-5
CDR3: CASSSLEGLNGYTF
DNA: TGTGCCAGCAGTTCTCTCGAGGGACTTAATGGCTACACCTTC

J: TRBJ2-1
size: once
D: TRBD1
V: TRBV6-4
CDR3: CASSDTDRANEQFF
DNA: TGTGCCAGCAGTGACACGGACAGGGCCAATGAGCAGTTCTTC

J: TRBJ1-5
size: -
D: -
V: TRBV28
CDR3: CASMGGLRQPQHF
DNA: TGTGCCAGCATGGGGGGGCTTCGACAGCCCCAGCATTTT

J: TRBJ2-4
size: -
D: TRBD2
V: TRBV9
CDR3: CASSVGTSGAKNIQYF
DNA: TGTGCCAGCAGCGTAGGGACTAGCGGAGCCAAAAACATTCAGTACTTC

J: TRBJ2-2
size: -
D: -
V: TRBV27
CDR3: CASRPDWGQNTGELFF
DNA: TGTGCCAGCAGACCCGATTGGGGCCAGAACACCGGGGAGCTGTTTTTT

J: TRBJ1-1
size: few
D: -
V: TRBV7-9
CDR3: CASSLGERPGTEAFF
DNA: TGTGCCAGCAGCTTGGGGGAACGTCCGGGCACTGAAGCTTTCTTT

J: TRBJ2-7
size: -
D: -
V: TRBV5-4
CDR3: CASSVYAADEQYF
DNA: TGTGCCAGCAGCGTGTACGCTGCGGACGAGCAGTACTTC

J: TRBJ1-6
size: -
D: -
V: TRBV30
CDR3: CAWSVGKPSPLHF
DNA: TGTGCCTGGAGTGTAGGGAAGCCTTCACCCCTCCACTTT

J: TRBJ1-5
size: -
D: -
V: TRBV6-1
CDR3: CASSERWQGYQPQHF
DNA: TGTGCCAGCAGTGAAAGGTGGCAGGGGTATCAGCCCCAGCATTTT

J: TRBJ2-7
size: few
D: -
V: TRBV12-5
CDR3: CASGLAGSNEQYF
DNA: TGTGCTAGTGGTTTGGCAGGGAGCAACGAGCAGTACTTC

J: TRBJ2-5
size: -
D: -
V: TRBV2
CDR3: CASSEFGGQETQYF
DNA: TGTGCCAGCAGCGAGTTCGGGGGTCAAGAGACCCAGTACTTC